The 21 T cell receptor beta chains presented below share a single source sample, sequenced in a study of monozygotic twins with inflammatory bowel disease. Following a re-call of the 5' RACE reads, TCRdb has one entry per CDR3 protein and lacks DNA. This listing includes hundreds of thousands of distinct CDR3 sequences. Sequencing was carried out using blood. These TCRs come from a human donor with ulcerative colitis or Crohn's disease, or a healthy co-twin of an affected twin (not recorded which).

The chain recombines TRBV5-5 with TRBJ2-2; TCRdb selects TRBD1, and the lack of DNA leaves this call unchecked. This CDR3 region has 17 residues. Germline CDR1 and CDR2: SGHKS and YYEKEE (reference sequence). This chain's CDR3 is CASSRRQGLSNTGELFF.

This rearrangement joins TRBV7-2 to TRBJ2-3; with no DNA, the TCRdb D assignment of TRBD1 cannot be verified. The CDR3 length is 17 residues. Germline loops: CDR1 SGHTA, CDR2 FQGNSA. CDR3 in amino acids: CASSLVQAGGRTDTQYF.

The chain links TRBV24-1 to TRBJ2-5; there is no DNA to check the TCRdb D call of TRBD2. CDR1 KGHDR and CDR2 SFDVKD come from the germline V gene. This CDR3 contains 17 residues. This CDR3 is CATSETHGTAKIVTQYF.

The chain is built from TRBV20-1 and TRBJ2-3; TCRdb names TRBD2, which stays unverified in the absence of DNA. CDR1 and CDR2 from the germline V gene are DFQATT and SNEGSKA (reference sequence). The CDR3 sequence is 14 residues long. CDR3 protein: CSAPRLGVTDTQYF.

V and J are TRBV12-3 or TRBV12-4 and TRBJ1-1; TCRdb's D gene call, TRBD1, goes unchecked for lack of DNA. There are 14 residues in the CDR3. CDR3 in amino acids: CASSFRNGGTEAFF.

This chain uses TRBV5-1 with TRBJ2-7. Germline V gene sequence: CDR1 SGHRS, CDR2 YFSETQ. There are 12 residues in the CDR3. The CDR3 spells CASSLDTYEQYF. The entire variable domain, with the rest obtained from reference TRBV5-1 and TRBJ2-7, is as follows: KAGVTQTPRYLIKTRGQQVTLSCSPISGHRSVSWYQQTPGQGLQFLFEYFSETQRNKGNFPGRFSGRQFSNSRSEMNVSTLELGDSALYLCASSLDTYEQYFGPGTRLTVT.

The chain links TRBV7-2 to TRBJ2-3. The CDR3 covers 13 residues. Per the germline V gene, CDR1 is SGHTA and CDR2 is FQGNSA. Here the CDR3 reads CASSVEALDTQYF.

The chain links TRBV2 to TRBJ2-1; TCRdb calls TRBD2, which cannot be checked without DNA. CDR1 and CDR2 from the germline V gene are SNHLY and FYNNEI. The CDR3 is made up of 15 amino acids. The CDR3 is CASSLLAGVPNEQFF.

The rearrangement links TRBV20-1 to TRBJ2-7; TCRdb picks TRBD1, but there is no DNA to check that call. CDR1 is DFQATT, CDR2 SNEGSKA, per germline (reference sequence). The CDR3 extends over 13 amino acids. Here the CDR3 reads CSAQPWDFYEQYF.

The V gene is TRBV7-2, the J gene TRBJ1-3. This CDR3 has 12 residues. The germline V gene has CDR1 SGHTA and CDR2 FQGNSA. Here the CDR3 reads CASSPHGNTIYF. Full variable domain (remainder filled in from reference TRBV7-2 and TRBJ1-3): GAGVSQSPSNKVTEKGKDVELRCDPISGHTALYWYRQSLGQGLEFLIYFQGNSAPDKSGLPSDRFSAERTGGSVSTLTIQRTQQEDSAVYLCASSPHGNTIYFGEGSWLTVV.

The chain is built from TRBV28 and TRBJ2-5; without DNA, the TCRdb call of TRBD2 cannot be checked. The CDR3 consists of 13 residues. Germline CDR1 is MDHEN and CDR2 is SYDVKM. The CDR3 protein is CASSGLTQETQYF. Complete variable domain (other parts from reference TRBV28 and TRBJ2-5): DVKVTQSSRYLVKRTGEKVFLECVQDMDHENMFWYRQDPGLGLRLIYFSYDVKMKEKGDIPEGYSVSREKKERFSLILESASTNQTSMYLCASSGLTQETQYFGPGTRLLVL.

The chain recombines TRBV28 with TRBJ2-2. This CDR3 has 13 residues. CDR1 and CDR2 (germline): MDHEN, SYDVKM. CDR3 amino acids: CASSISRTGELFF.

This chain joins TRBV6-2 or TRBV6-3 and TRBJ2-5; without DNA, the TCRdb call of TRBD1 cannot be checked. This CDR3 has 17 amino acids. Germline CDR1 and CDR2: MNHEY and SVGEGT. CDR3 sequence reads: CASSLGQGARMHETQYF.

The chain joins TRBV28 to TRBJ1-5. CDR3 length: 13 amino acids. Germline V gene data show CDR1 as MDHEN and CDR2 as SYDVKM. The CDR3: CASTDSGLQPQHF.

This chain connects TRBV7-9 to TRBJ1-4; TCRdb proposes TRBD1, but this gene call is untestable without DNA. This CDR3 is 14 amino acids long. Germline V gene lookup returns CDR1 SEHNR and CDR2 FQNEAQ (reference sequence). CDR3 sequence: CASSRDSSNEKLFF.

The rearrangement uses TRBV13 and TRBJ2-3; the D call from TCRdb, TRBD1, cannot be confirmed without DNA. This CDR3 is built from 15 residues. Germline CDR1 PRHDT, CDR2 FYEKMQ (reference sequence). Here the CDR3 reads CASSLAGAETDTQYF.

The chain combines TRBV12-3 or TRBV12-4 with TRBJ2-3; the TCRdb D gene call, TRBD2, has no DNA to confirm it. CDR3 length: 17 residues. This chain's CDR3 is CASSPRTSGGHTDTQYF.

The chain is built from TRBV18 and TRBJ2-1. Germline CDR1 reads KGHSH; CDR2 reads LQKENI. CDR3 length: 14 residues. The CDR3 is CASSPTGFYNEQFF.

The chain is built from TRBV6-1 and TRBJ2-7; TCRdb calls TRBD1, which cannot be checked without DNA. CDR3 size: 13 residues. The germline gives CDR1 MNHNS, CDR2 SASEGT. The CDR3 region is CATEQVYSYEQYF.

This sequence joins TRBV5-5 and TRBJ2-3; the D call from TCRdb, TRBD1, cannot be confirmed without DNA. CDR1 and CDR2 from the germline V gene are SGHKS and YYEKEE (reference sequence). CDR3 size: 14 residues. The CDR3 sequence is CASSTRQGADTQYF.

The CDR3 protein is CASSLSYGSTDTQYF. The chain combines TRBV28 with TRBJ2-3. The CDR3 runs 15 residues. Germline CDR1 and CDR2: MDHEN and SYDVKM.